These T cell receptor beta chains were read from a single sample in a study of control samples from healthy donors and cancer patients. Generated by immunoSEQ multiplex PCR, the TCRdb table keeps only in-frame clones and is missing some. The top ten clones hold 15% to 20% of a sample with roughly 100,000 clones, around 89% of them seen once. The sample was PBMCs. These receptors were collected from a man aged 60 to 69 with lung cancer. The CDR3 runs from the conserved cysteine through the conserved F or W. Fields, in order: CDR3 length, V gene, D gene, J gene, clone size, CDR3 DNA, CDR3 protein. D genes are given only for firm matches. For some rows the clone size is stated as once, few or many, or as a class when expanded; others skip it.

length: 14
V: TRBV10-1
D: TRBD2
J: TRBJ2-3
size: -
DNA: TGCGCCAGCAGTGATGAGCGGGGGGCAGATACGCAGTATTTT
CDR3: CASSDERGADTQYF

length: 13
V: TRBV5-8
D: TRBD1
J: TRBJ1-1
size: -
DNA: TGTGCCGACACAGGGGAGGGGAACACTGAAGCTTTCTTT
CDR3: CADTGEGNTEAFF

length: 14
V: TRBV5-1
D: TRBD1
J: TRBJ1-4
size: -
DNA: TGCGCCAGCAGCGACAGACAGGGTAATGAAAAACTGTTTTTT
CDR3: CASSDRQGNEKLFF

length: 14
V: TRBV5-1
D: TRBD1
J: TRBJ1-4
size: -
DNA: TGCGCCAGCACCCAACAGGGGGCTAATGAAAAACTGTTTTTT
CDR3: CASTQQGANEKLFF

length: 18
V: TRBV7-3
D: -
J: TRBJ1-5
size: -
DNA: TGTGCCAGCAGCTTGGGAAGGGGAGGGCCATATAGCAATCAGCCCCAGCATTTT
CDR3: CASSLGRGGPYSNQPQHF

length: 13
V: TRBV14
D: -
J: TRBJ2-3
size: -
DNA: TGTGCCAGCAGCCAAGATGGGGGGCCAGAGCAGTATTTT
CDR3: CASSQDGGPEQYF

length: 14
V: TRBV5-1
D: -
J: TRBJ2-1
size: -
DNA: TGCGCCAGCAGGCCGAGGCTCTCACGCGATGAGCAGTTCTTC
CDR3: CASRPRLSRDEQFF

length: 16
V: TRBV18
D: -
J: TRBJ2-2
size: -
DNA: TGTGCCAGCTCACCACAGAAGGGGGTGAACACCGGGGAGCTGTTTTTT
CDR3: CASSPQKGVNTGELFF

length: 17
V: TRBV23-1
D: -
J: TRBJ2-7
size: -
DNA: TGCGCCAGCAGTCAATCTTGCGTCAGGGACCGGGTGGGCGAGCAGTACTTC
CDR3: CASSQSCVRDRVGEQYF

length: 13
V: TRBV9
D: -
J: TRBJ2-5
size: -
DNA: TGTGCCAGCAGCGCTAGTGAGGCAGAGACCCAGTACTTC
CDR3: CASSASEAETQYF

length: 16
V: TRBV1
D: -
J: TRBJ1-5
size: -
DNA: TGCACCAGCAGGTCAGCCGGGACACTAAGCAATCAGCCCCAGCATTTT
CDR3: CTSRSAGTLSNQPQHF

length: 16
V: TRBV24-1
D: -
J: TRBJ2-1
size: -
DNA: TGTGCCACCAGTGATTTGATTCCAGGCTCCTACAATGAGCAGTTCTTC
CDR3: CATSDLIPGSYNEQFF

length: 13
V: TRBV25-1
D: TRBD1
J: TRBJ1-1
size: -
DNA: TGTGCCAGCGGCCGACAGGGAAACACTGAAGCTTTCTTT
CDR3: CASGRQGNTEAFF

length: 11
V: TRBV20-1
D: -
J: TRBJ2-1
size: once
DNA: TGCAGTGCTAGGGCAGACAATGAGCAGTTCTTC
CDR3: CSARADNEQFF

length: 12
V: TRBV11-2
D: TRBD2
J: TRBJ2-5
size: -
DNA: TGTGCCAGCAGCTTAGGCGGGGGGGCCCAGTACTTC
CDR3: CASSLGGGAQYF

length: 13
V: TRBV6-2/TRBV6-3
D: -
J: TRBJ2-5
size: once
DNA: TGTGCCAGCAGTTCCGGGACTCCCGACGCCCAGTACTTC
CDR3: CASSSGTPDAQYF

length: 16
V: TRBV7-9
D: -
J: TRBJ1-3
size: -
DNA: TGTGCCAGCAGCTTAGGCCAGGGAGAGCCTGGAAACACCATATATTTT
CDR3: CASSLGQGEPGNTIYF

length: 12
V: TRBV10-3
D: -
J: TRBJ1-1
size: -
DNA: TGTGCCATCAGTGAGGGGGGGTTGGAAGCTTTCTTT
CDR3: CAISEGGLEAFF

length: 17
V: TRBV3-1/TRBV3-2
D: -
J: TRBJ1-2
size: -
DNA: TGTGCCAGCAGCCAAGGGCCCAATCCATACCTTAACTATGGCTACACCTTC
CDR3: CASSQGPNPYLNYGYTF

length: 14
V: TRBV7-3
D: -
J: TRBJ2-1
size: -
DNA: TGTGCCAGCAGTCAGAGAACAGGGCGGCATGAGCAGTTCTTC
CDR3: CASSQRTGRHEQFF

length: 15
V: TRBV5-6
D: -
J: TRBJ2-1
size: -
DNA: TGTGCCAGCAGCTTTAGGCTCCTGGGGTACAATGAGCAGTTCTTC
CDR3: CASSFRLLGYNEQFF

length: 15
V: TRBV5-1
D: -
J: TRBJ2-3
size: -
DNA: TGCGCCAGCAGCTTCTCAGGGGCCGGCACAGATACGCAGTATTTT
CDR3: CASSFSGAGTDTQYF

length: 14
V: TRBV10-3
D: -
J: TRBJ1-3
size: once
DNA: TGTGCCATCAGTGATGAGGTCTCTGGAAACACCATATATTTT
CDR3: CAISDEVSGNTIYF

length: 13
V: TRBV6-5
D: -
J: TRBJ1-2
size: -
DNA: TGTGCCAGCAGCCCGGATGACAGGCCAGGCTACACCTTC
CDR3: CASSPDDRPGYTF

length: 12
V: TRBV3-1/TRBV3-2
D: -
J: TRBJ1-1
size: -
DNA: TGTGCCAGCAGCCAGGGTAACACTGAAGCTTTCTTT
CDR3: CASSQGNTEAFF

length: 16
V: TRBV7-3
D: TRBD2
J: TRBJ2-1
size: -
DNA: TGTGCCAGCAGCTTAAAGAGCGGGGGGGCAGACAATGAGCAGTTCTTC
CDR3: CASSLKSGGADNEQFF

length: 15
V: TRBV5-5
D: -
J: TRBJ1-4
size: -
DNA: TGTGCCAGCAGCCCCCTCGGGACGGGCAATGAAAAACTGTTTTTT
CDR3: CASSPLGTGNEKLFF

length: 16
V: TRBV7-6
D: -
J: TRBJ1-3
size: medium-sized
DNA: TGTGCCAGCAGTTCGGCAGGGACAAGCTCTGGAAACACCATATATTTT
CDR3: CASSSAGTSSGNTIYF

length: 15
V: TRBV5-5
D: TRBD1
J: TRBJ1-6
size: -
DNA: TGTGCCAGCAGCGAACAGACAGGGGGTTACTCACCCCTCCACTTT
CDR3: CASSEQTGGYSPLHF

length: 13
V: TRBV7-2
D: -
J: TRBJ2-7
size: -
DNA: TGTGCCAGCAGCTCGCGGGGTAACTACGAGCAGTACTTC
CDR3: CASSSRGNYEQYF

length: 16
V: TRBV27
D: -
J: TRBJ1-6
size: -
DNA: TGTGCCAGCAGTTTAGCCCCGGACAACTATAATTCACCCCTCCACTTT
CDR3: CASSLAPDNYNSPLHF

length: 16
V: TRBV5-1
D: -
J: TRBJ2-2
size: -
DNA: TGCGCCAGCAGCTTGAACACCCTTTCGAACACCGGGGAGCTGTTTTTT
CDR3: CASSLNTLSNTGELFF

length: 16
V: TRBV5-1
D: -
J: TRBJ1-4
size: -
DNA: TGCGCCAGCAGCTCTGAATCCAGGCCGGGGGGTGAAAAACTGTTTTTT
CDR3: CASSSESRPGGEKLFF

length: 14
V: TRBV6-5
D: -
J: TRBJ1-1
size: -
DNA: TGTGCCAGCAGTTGGGTACAGGGAGGCACTGAAGCTTTCTTT
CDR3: CASSWVQGGTEAFF

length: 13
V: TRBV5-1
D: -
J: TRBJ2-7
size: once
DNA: TGCGCCAGCAGCTTGGCCCCCTTATACGAGCAGTACTTC
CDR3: CASSLAPLYEQYF

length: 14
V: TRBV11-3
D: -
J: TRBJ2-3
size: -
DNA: TGTGCCAGCAGCTTCTCGGGGAAAACAGATACGCAGTATTTT
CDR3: CASSFSGKTDTQYF

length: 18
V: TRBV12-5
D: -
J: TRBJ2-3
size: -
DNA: TGTGCTAGTGGTTTGGTACGAGATGGTCTGACTAGCACAGATACGCAGTATTTT
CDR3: CASGLVRDGLTSTDTQYF

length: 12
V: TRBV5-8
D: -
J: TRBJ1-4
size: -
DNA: TGTGCCAGCCGATACGCGAATGAAAAACTGTTTTTT
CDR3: CASRYANEKLFF

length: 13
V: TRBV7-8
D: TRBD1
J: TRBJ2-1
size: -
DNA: TGTGCCAGCAGCTTATCCGTACAGGGGGATCAGTTCTTC
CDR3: CASSLSVQGDQFF

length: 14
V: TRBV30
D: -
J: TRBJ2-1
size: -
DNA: TGTGCCTGGAGTGTACACCCGCAGGGAATAGAGCAGTTCTTC
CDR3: CAWSVHPQGIEQFF

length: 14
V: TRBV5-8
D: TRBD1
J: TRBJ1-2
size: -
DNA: TGTGCCAGCAGATTACAGGGGCTGGGCTATGGCTACACCTTC
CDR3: CASRLQGLGYGYTF

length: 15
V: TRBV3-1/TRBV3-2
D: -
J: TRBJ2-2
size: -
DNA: TGTGCCAGCAGCCCGACAGGTGTGAACACCGGGGAGCTGTTTTTT
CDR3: CASSPTGVNTGELFF

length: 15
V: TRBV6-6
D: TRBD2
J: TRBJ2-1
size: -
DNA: TGTGCCAGCAGTTTTAGGACTAGCGGGAGAAATGAGCAGTTCTTC
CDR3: CASSFRTSGRNEQFF

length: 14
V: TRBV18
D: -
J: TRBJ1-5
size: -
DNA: TGTGCCAGCTCGCTGGGGGTTGGTACTCAGCCCCAGCATTTT
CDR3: CASSLGVGTQPQHF

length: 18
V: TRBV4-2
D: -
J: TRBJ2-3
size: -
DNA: TGTGCCAGCAGCCAAGATTGGGGGGACGGAGAAATCGGGGATACGCAGTATTTT
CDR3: CASSQDWGDGEIGDTQYF

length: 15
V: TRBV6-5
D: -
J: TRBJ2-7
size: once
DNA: TGTGCCAGCAGTTACTCGAGGCAGGGGATCCACGAGCAGTACTTC
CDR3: CASSYSRQGIHEQYF

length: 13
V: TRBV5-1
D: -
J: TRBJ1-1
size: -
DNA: TGCGCCAGCAGCTTCACACTGAACACTGAAGCTTTCTTT
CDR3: CASSFTLNTEAFF

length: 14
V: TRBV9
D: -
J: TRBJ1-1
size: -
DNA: TGTGCCAGCAGCGTATGGGGGTTGAACACTGAAGCTTTCTTT
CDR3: CASSVWGLNTEAFF

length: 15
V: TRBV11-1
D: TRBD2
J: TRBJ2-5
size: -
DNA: TGTGCCAGCAGCGATCGGACTAGCGGGGGAGAGACCCAGTACTTC
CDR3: CASSDRTSGGETQYF

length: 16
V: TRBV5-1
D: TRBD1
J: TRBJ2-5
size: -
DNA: TGCGCCAGCAGCTTGGGGCAGGGGGTTCTCCAAGAGACCCAGTACTTC
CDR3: CASSLGQGVLQETQYF

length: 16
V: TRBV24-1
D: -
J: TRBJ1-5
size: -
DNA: TGTGCCACCAGTGAAGGTACAGGGAACCACAATCAGCCCCAGCATTTT
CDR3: CATSEGTGNHNQPQHF

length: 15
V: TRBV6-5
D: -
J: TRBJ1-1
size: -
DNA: TGTGCCAGCAGTTACTCACCGCCCCCGAACACTGAAGCTTTCTTT
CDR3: CASSYSPPPNTEAFF

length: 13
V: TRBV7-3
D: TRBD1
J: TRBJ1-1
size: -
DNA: TGTGCCAGCAGTCCGACAGGGCAAACTGAAGCTTTCTTT
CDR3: CASSPTGQTEAFF

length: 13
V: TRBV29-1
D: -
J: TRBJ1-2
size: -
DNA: TGCAGCGTTGAAGGGGCAGGGAGGTATGGCTACACCTTC
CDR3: CSVEGAGRYGYTF

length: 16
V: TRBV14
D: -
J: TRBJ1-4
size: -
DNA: TGTGCCAGCAGCCAAGATCGGTCCTCCTTAGCCGAAAAACTGTTTTTT
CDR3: CASSQDRSSLAEKLFF

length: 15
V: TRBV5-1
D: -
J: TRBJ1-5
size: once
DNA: TGCGCCAGCAGCCGTACAGGAGAGAGCAATCAGCCCCAGCATTTT
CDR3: CASSRTGESNQPQHF

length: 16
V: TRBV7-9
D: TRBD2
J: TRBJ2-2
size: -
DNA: TGTGCCAGCAGTCCCCTAGCGGGGGGGAACACCGGGGAGCTGTTTTTT
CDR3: CASSPLAGGNTGELFF

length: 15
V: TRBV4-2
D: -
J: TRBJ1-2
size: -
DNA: TGTGCCAGCAGCCAAGAGGAGGGGTCAGACTATGGCTACACCTTC
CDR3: CASSQEEGSDYGYTF